The 3 T cell receptor beta chains given below trace back to one sample, sequenced in a study of shared clonotypes between healthy human individuals. Here immunoSEQ multiplex PCR was the method, and the copy in TCRdb shows in-frame clones only, minus some. Of roughly 1.4 million clones in the sample, approximately 98.5% were seen once. The sequenced sample was naive CD4+ T cells sorted from blood. Subset reported: CD45RA+ positively selected. Receptor source: a young man in good health.

The chain employs TRBV30 and TRBJ1-4, with TRBD1 matching over 10 bases. Trimming removed 2 bases from V and 8 bases from J; junction bases left unmatched: 5. The CDR3 is made up of 14 amino acids. The V gene's germline CDR1 is GTSNPN and CDR2 SVGIG (reference sequence). DNA for the CDR3: TGTGCCTGGAGTCTCGGGACAGGGGACGAAAAACTGTTTTTT. Its translation: CAWSLGTGDEKLFF.

J is TRBJ2-2 and V is TRBV19; D is perhaps TRBD1 (6 bases). Per germline, CDR1 LNHDA and CDR2 SQIVND (reference sequence). V lost 3 bases and J 0 bases, leaving 8 bases between the germline ends. CDR3 size: 15 residues. CDR3 in amino acids: CASSIYRANTGELFF. The CDR3 DNA reads TGTGCCAGTAGTATCTACAGGGCGAACACCGGGGAGCTGTTTTTT.

Details on this clone: The same CDR3 can be traced to other DNA sequences in this sample. The chain combines TRBV27 with TRBJ2-3; D unresolved. Germline CDR1 is MNHEY and CDR2 is SMNVEV (reference sequence). The V and J ends lost 2 bases and 6 bases respectively, with 3 bases between them. The CDR3 totals 11 residues. The CDR3 nucleotides read TGTGCCAGCAGTTTAAGGGATACGCAGTATTTT. It yields the protein CASSLRDTQYF.